The 13 T cell receptor beta chains below were found in one sample sequenced in a study of blood T cell repertoires in COVID-19. Sequencing used immunoSEQ multiplex PCR; TCRdb keeps in-frame clones, though not all of them. The profile shows 60,000 to 85,000 clones, about 80% of them singletons. Sequenced sample: peripheral blood. The source is a man aged 65 to 85 who had recovered from COVID-19.

CDR3 protein: CASSSTDRGGEQYF. Here the CDR3 DNA reads TGTGCCAGCAGTTCCACGGACAGGGGCGGCGAGCAGTACTTC. V gene TRBV28 combines with J gene TRBJ2-7; TRBD1 matches 9 bases. This CDR3 has 14 residues. Germline lookup yields CDR1 MDHEN and CDR2 SYDVKM. After removal of 4 bases from V and 6 bases from J, the junction contained 7 bases not matched to a gene.

The chain combines TRBV9 with TRBJ2-7; tentatively, D is TRBD2 (6 bases). CDR1 and CDR2 (germline): SGDLS, YYNGEE. Trimming took 7 bases from V and 2 from J, leaving 13 bases between them. CDR3 length: 13 residues. CDR3 DNA: TGTGCCAGCGGGAAAGGCGGGACCTACGAGCAGTACTTC. It codes for CASGKGGTYEQYF.

The chain carries TRBV13 and TRBJ2-7, with 11 bases matching TRBD1. The CDR3 is 15 amino acids. Germline assignment: CDR1 PRHDT and CDR2 FYEKMQ (reference sequence). The trim removed 5 bases at V and 2 bases at J, leaving 5 bases unmatched. CDR3 protein: CASSLGQGVAYEQYF. The DNA for the CDR3 is TGTGCCAGCAGCCTGGGACAGGGGGTGGCCTACGAGCAGTACTTC.

The chain couples TRBV6-2 or TRBV6-3 to TRBJ1-5, with 11 positions matching TRBD1. The CDR3 loop spans 19 amino acids. V was pared by 8 bases and J by 1 base, with 16 bases of the junction left unmatched. Looked up from germline, CDR1 is MNHEY and CDR2 is SVGEGT. CDR3 sequence: CASRSIIRDRGLSNQPQHF. The CDR3 nucleotides read TGTGCCAGCCGTTCAATTATAAGGGACAGGGGGTTGAGCAATCAGCCCCAGCATTTT.

The V call is TRBV30, the J call TRBJ2-7; D may be TRBD1 (5 bases). The length of the CDR3 is 13 residues. Germline lookup yields CDR1 GTSNPN and CDR2 SVGIG (reference sequence). The germline V and J ends were trimmed by 0 bases and 7 bases, with 13 bases remaining between them. CDR3 residues: CAWSVLFQGEQYF. CDR3 nucleotide sequence: TGTGCCTGGAGTGTACTTTTTCAGGGAGAGCAGTACTTC.

V and J are TRBV27 and TRBJ1-6; 7 bases match TRBD1. CDR3 length: 17 residues. Trimming took 6 bases from V and 6 from J; bases not matched to a gene: 14. Germline V gene lookup returns CDR1 MNHEY and CDR2 SMNVEV (reference sequence). DNA of the CDR3: TGTGCCAGCAGCGAATCACAGGGAGAGGGGGCTAATTCACCCCTCCACTTT. It specifies CASSESQGEGANSPLHF.

The chain combines TRBV18 with TRBJ2-2, with TRBD1 matching 7 bases. With 6 bases clipped from V and 4 bases from J, the junction kept 8 bases outside the gene matches. CDR1 KGHSH and CDR2 LQKENI come from the germline V gene. The CDR3 length is 15 residues. CDR3 protein: CASSPQGEITGELFF. CDR3 coding DNA: TGTGCCAGCTCGCCCCAGGGGGAAATCACCGGGGAGCTGTTTTTT. Combining the CDR3 with reference TRBV18 and TRBJ2-2 gives the whole variable domain NAGVMQNPRHLVRRRGQEARLRCSPMKGHSHVYWYRQLPEEGLKFMVYLQKENIIDESGMPKERFSAEFPKEGPSILRIQQVVRGDSAAYFCASSPQGEITGELFFGEGSRLTVL.

V is TRBV19 and J is TRBJ2-2, with TRBD1 matching over 8 bases. The germline V gene has CDR1 LNHDA and CDR2 SQIVND (reference sequence). There are 16 residues in the CDR3. After removal of 3 bases from V and 2 bases from J, the junction contained 5 bases not matched to a gene. This chain's CDR3 is CASSIGTGSNTGELFF. CDR3 coding DNA: TGTGCCAGTAGTATCGGGACAGGTTCAAACACCGGGGAGCTGTTTTTT.

This sequence joins TRBV7-6 and TRBJ1-5; TRBD1 aligns across 7 bases. V gave up 2 bases and J gave up 6 bases; unmatched junction bases: 10. The CDR3 loop spans 16 amino acids. The V gene's germline CDR1 is SGHVS and CDR2 FNYEAQ. The CDR3 here is CASSLLGQDSPQPQHF. The CDR3 DNA follows: TGTGCCAGCAGCTTATTAGGACAGGACTCCCCTCAGCCCCAGCATTTT.

The gene calls are TRBV19 and TRBJ2-7; tentatively, D is TRBD2 (6 bases). CDR1 is LNHDA and CDR2 is SQIVND in the germline V gene (reference sequence). Trimming cost V 3 bases and J 2 bases, with 17 bases left between them. The CDR3 length is 16 residues. The CDR3 region is CASSIGIAAGTYEQYF. CDR3 nucleotides: TGTGCCAGTAGTATCGGAATAGCGGCAGGCACCTACGAGCAGTACTTC.

V and J are TRBV5-4 and TRBJ1-2, with 7 bases identical to TRBD1. From germline, CDR1 is SGHNT and CDR2 YYREEE (reference sequence). V was clipped by 6 bases and J by 8 bases; unmatched bases: 13. The length of the CDR3 is 14 residues. The DNA of the CDR3 is TGTGCCAGCACCCATCTAGGGGGCGCGGAAGGCTACACCTTC. Its protein is CASTHLGGAEGYTF.

This chain links TRBV11-2 with TRBJ1-1; D gene ambiguous. The CDR3 sequence is 13 residues long. Germline assignment: CDR1 SGHAT and CDR2 FQNNGV. V shed 5 bases and J shed 5 bases, with 12 bases lying between them. CDR3 DNA sequence: TGTGCCAGCAGCGCGCCCCCGGGAACTGAAGCTTTCTTT. The encoded protein is CASSAPPGTEAFF.

This CDR3 reads CASSPGQGRGNTEAFF. The CDR3 region has the DNA TGTGCCAGCAGCCCCGGACAGGGGAGGGGGAACACTGAAGCTTTCTTT. The V gene is TRBV3-1 (or the pseudogene TRBV3-2), the J gene TRBJ1-1; TRBD1 aligns across 9 bases. CDR3 length equals 16 residues. The germline gives CDR1 LGHDT, CDR2 YNNKEL (reference sequence). The trim removed 4 bases at V and 1 base at J, leaving 7 bases unmatched.